The clone carrying this TCR beta chain came up many times. The antigen is unknown. The sample comes from a study of spatial heterogeneity in lung cancer. Study-wide points: Counts of expanded alpha and beta TCRs within tumors tracked the tumor nonsynonymous mutation count.

Carried by each TCR cDNA molecule was a unique molecular identifier. In TCRdb, the 5' RACE reads were re-called with MiXCR into one record per CDR3 protein. The table includes fewer than 15,000 distinct CDR3 sequences, roughly 5.4% detected once. Documented time point: sample taken at primary tumor resection. The donor group consisted of some 70 patients who had untreated, early-stage non-small cell lung cancer. Frozen PBMC, nontumor lung or tumor provided whole RNA, which was sequenced unsorted. The CDR3 consists of 16 residues. The V gene's germline CDR1 is DFQATT and CDR2 SNEGSKA (reference sequence). The V and J ends lost 1 base and 3 bases, in that order; junction bases with no gene match: 6.

V usage is TRBV20-1 and J usage is TRBJ2-5; 12 bases agree with TRBD2. This sample comprised lung tumor tissue, obtained at surgery. The TCR comes from a female donor with early-stage non-small cell lung cancer. CDR3 sequence (DNA): TGCAGTGCTAGAGTGCGACTAGCGGGGGATAAAGAGACCCAGTACTTC. Its translation: CSARVRLAGDKETQYF.